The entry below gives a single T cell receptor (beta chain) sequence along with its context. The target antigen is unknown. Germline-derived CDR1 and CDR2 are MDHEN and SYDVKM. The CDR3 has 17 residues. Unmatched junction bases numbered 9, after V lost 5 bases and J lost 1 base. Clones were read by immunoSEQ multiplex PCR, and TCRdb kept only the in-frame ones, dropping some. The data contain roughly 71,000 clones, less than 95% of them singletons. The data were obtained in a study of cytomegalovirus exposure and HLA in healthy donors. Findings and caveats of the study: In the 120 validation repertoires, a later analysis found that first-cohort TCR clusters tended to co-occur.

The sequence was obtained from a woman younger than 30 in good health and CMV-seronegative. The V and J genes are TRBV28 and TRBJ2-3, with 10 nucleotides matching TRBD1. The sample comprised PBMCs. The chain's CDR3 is CASSPAPGTGGTDTQYF. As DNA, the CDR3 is TGTGCCAGCAGTCCGGCCCCCGGGACAGGGGGCACAGATACGCAGTATTTT.